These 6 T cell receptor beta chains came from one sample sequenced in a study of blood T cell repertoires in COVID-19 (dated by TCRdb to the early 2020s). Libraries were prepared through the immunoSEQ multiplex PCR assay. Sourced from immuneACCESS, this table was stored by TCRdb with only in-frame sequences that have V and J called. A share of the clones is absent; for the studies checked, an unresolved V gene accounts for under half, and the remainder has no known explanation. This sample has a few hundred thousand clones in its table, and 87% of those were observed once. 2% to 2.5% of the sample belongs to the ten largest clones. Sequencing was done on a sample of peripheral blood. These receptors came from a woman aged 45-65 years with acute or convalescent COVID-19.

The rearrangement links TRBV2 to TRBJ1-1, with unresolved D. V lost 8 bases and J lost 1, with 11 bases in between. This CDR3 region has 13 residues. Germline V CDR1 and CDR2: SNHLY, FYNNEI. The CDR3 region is CASGREQNTEAFF. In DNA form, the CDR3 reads TGTGCCAGCGGGAGGGAGCAGAACACTGAAGCTTTCTTT.

The chain's CDR3 is CASEQGEWELFF. CDR3 in DNA: TGTGCCAGCGAACAGGGAGAGTGGGAGCTGTTTTTT. The chain couples TRBV11-2 to TRBJ2-2, with a tentative D call TRBD1 (6 bases). The CDR3 extends over 12 amino acids. Trimming removed 8 bases from V and 9 bases from J, with 13 bases in between. CDR1 and CDR2 from the germline V gene are SGHAT and FQNNGV.

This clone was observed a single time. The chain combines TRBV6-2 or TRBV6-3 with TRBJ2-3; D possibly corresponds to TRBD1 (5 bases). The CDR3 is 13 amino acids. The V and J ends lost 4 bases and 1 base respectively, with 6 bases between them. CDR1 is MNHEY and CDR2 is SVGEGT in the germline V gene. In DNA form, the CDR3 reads TGTGCCAGCAGTTCACAGGGCACAGATACGCAGTATTTT. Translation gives CASSSQGTDTQYF.

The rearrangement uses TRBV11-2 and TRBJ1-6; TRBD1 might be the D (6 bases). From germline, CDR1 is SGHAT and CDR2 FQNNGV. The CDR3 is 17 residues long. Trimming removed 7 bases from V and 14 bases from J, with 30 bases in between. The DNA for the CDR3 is TGTGCCAGCACCCTAAATTCCCACGGACAGTACGGCCCGTCCCTCCACTTT. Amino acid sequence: CASTLNSHGQYGPSLHF.

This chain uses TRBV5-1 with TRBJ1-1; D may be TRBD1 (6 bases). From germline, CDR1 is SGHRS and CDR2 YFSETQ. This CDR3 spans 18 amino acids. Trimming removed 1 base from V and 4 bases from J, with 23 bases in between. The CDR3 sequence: CASSLSILGGGGGTEAFF. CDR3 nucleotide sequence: TGCGCCAGCAGCTTGTCTATACTTGGTGGGGGAGGGGGCACTGAAGCTTTCTTT.

The CDR3 DNA reads as TGTGCCAGCAGCCTAGCAGGGGTGGGAGAGACCCAGTACTTC. It yields the protein CASSLAGVGETQYF. V is TRBV5-4 and J is TRBJ2-5, with D possibly being TRBD1 (6 bases). Trimming took off 4 bases at V and 4 bases at J, with 14 bases between the two ends. Germline CDR1 and CDR2: SGHNT and YYREEE (reference sequence). The CDR3 covers 14 residues.